The present entry profiles one TCR beta chain with its context. The sample originates from a study of blood T cell repertoires in COVID-19. Study details: Whether acute or convalescent, the COVID-19 samples came from the United States, Italy and Spain. PBMCs, B-cell-depleted T cells, or T cells provided the cDNA or gDNA that made up the material.

Original data processing: For nucleated cells, counts were estimated from reference gene primer amplification. Using immunoSEQ multiplex PCR, the repertoire was profiled, and TCRdb retains in-frame clones only, with some absent. V and J calls and clone size are those listed in that table; D and trimming were worked out from the DNA. In the table there are more than 95,000 clones, 65% to 80% of which are singletons. The CDR3 is 16 amino acids. Germline V gene lookup returns CDR1 SGDLS and CDR2 YYNGEE. Deletions cut 0 bases from V and 6 bases from J, with 18 bases between. V gene TRBV9 combines with J gene TRBJ1-2; tentatively, D is TRBD1 (5 bases). This receptor was taken from a man aged 45 to 65 with acute or convalescent COVID-19. The sequenced sample was peripheral blood. This CDR3 reads CASSVGLQGSSHGYTF. DNA of the CDR3: TGTGCCAGCAGCGTAGGCCTTCAGGGATCCTCTCATGGCTACACCTTC.